Here is one T cell receptor beta chain with its context. The antigen this receptor binds is unknown. Trimming costs V 8 bases and J 6 bases, and their ends lie 16 bases apart. The germline V gene (reference sequence) sets CDR1 to GTSNPN and CDR2 to SVGIG. Taken from cysteine to phenylalanine, the CDR3 has 12 residues. Of all the DNA, just the CDR3 is kept, 36 bases in frame from base 1. The data are from a study of cytomegalovirus exposure and HLA in healthy donors (dated by TCRdb to the late 2010s). For the wider study: An earlier analysis of 550 to 700 of the donors reported approximately 270 Gb of sequence data and around 120 million unique TCR beta sequences from about 179 million T cells. Alongside the repertoire data, information on donor age, sex, ethnicity and CMV serostatus was compiled. Among the roughly 400 genotyped donors, around 81% belonged to the genetic ancestry cluster associated with self-reported Caucasian donors. The aim of the study was to test whether cataloging public T cell receptors could identify signatures of past pathogen exposure. Around 320 gigabases of sequencing data and 78 million or so unique TCR sequences were included in an early release covering 500 to 750 HLA-typed donors. Typing coverage differed by locus: A, B, C, DRB1 and DQB1 were typed in about 629-640 donors, DQA1 in 522, DPA1 in roughly 590, and DPB1 in just under 490. Using immunosequencing, the study profiled T cell repertoires from about 620 subjects and related those repertoires to cytomegalovirus serostatus. HLA typing covered class I and class II loci at four-digit resolution. A later genetic analysis took genome-wide SNP genotypes for about three fifths of the roughly 670 donors and used that subset as a discovery cohort. In the later analysis, no new phenotypic data were used to find candidate immune exposures; instead, reliance was placed on TCR beta sequences and their occurrence across donors. To decide whether each TCR beta V gene segment behaved as functional or pseudogenic, an earlier analysis of fewer than 750 of the donors relied on high-throughput TCR beta sequencing. To predict cytomegalovirus infection status, the study brought together high-throughput TCR immunosequencing, statistical association of individual TCRs with disease status, and machine learning. Every repertoire in the discovery cohort had been generated on one and the same sequencing platform. A later analysis re-analyzed previously published TCR beta repertoires from roughly 630 donors and added high-resolution HLA genotyping to study TCR occurrence patterns. Several DR-DQ haplotypes were handled as single units for association and clustering because linkage in the cohort was strong. Among roughly 400 genotyped donors of the cohort, an average of about 240,000 unique TCR beta nucleotide sequences was sequenced per donor, of which 15% to 20% were non-productive. In addition to the first cohort of hundreds of subjects, a separate validation cohort of 130 or so different subjects was used. On the study overall, not on this receptor specifically: CMV serostatus was the only immune exposure information available for the cohort. An association between a missense DCLRE1C variant and V-gene and J-gene trimming of TCR beta chains was found in a later genetic analysis and replicated in an independent cohort. In an earlier analysis of about 540 of the donors, most TCR beta V segments were observed in productive rearrangements about 87% or about 30% of the time, broadly matching IMGT annotations. In a later analysis, most CMV-associated TCR beta chains were found to appear HLA-restricted, with HLA associations seemingly driven largely by CMV exposure. Presence/absence analyses assumed roughly uniform sequencing depth across donors, an assumption that may not hold. Because HLA typing was missing for some donors at each locus, association tests included only the typed subset. Because counts were too low, about 17 rarely observed V segments, including chromosome 9 orphons, were excluded from the earlier analysis of under 650 of the donors. This cohort had only TCR beta chains sequenced, and the lack of alpha or paired-chain data limited which features could be detected. A total of fewer than 200 TCR beta chains were listed by the study as associated with cytomegalovirus. Compared with the roughly 600-donor mean, donors in an Asian-associated ancestry cluster had fewer N-insertions in productive TCRs, according to a later genetic analysis. Some IMGT-functional V segments, including TRBV6-2 and TRBV6-3, could not be told apart with the 87-base-pair reads, so those segments were excluded. In a later analysis, the rate of TCR association differed among HLA loci, with DRB1 alleles having the most associated TCRs and HLA-C alleles having the fewest. In a later analysis, HLA-associated TCR beta chains were found to be more clonally expanded and to have lower generation probabilities than equally common non-associated chains. Correlated functional status among segregating V segments might reflect linkage disequilibrium, but an unknown experimental factor could not be ruled out. Cytomegalovirus status was reported to be diagnosed by the classifier with high specificity and sensitivity in both the original and validation cohorts. A further reported finding was that TCR beta sequences accurately predicted the HLA-A and HLA-B alleles for most subjects in the first cohort. Assigning TCR associations to individual alleles was difficult when HLA alleles, especially DR and DQ, strongly co-occurred. The sequencing pipeline was judged likely to have produced a cluster of highly shared sequence variants as a technical artifact. Several of the top co-occurrence clusters appeared to be linked to parvovirus B19, influenza, CMV and Epstein-Barr virus, according to a later analysis. According to the authors, the approach could potentially be generalized to other disease states and immunological phenotypes. In vitro tests confirmed that a few of the cytomegalovirus-associated TCR beta chains recognize cytomegalovirus antigens. Most TCR sequences were observed very rarely across donors, whereas some public TCRs were present in many individuals. In a later analysis, around 17,000 TCR beta sequences were associated with specific HLA alleles at a false discovery rate of 0.05.

The library was obtained by the immunoSEQ multiplex PCR assay. The multiplex PCR relied on a mix of 60 forward primers for TCR Vbeta segments and 13 reverse primers for TCR Jbeta segments. The CDR3 region of rearranged TCR beta genes was amplified from genomic DNA by a multiplex PCR assay. The Illumina HiSeq System was used to sequence the amplified TCR beta libraries as 87-base-pair reads. Per the original workflow: In a later analysis, tens of millions of unique TCR beta chains were counted across the approximately 670 repertoires, and roughly 11 million of these chains were shared by at least two donors. Raw reads were error-corrected and collapsed into unique sequences with a nearest-neighbor algorithm that merged closely related sequences to remove PCR and sequencing errors. Alignment of CDR3 sequences to IMGT reference sequences was used to assign V, D and J gene segments. For a sequence to be retained, a match of at least six nucleotides to both a V gene segment and a J gene segment was required. Rearrangements were classified as productive when the CDR3 lacked stop codons and remained in frame with V and J, and all other rearrangements were classified as non-productive. CDR3 was defined according to IMGT convention as the region running from the second conserved V-encoded cysteine to the conserved J-encoded phenylalanine. The earlier analysis of 587 of the donors excluded any sequence lacking an unambiguous match to a single V gene segment. An earlier analysis of 587 of the donors classified V segments as functional when productive rearrangements were above 56.7% and as segregating when the standard deviation between donors was above 5%. A statistical classification framework was built to diagnose cytomegalovirus status from the catalog of TCR beta chain sequences. V and J gene assignment, in a later analysis, came from comparing TCR nucleotide sequences with IMGT/GENE-DB human TR gene sequences. In a later analysis, CDR3 sequences and most-parsimonious VDJ recombination scenarios were assigned using the TCRdist pipeline. In a later analysis, each TCR beta chain was defined by its CDR3 amino acid sequence together with its V-gene family, and reads without a unique V-gene family were excluded. To address suspected cross-contamination and a sequencing artifact, a later analysis removed over 500 highly shared, low-generation-probability nucleotide sequences. In a later analysis, a clonal expansion index for each public chain was calculated from normalized within-repertoire ranks of inferred template counts. In a later analysis, generation probabilities were computed using a VDJ recombination model fitted to out-of-frame rearrangements, and the results were checked against IGoR. Hypergeometric tests were used in a later analysis to score TCR-TCR, TCR-HLA and TCR-CMV co-occurrence, with a repertoire-size bias correction applied to the TCR pairs. In a later analysis, false discovery rates were estimated by permuting HLA or CMV assignments 20 times. In a later analysis, co-occurring TCRs were grouped using DBSCAN, and TCRdist sequence similarity was added for clustering within HLA-allele-positive subsets. Co-occurrence clustering excluded repertoires with fewer than 30,000 or more than 120,000 public chains, plus five with anomalous nucleotide sharing. TCRdb took over this immuneACCESS table, retaining in-frame rearrangements with V and J assigned. Such tables are incomplete; in checked studies, under half of the missing clones stem from an unresolved V gene, and the remainder is unexplained. The V and J calls and clone size were taken over from that table, and D and trimming were inferred from the DNA. The table of this sample itemizes roughly 50,000 clones. The ten biggest clones cover roughly 25% of the sample.

The cohort was made up of about 670 healthy bone marrow donors. At the time of sampling, all cohort members were nominally healthy, though unrecorded immune exposures were likely present. The donor tested CMV seropositive, placing the donor among the approximately 290 seropositive members of the cohort. Each donor provided a peripheral blood sample, and peripheral blood mononuclear cells were used for TCR beta sequencing. The Qiagen DNeasy Blood Extraction Kit was used to extract genomic DNA from the blood cell samples. The source material was PBMCs. The receptor's source is a man in his forties or fifties in good health and CMV-seropositive. This chain joins TRBV30 to TRBJ2-5; tentative D gene TRBD2, with 7 bases matching. The CDR3 protein is CAQRGGEKTQYF. The base sequence is TGTGCCCAAAGGGGGGGTGAGAAGACCCAGTACTTC. The reference TRBV30 and TRBJ2-5 proteins fill in what lies around the CDR3, so the full variable domain reads SQTIHQWPATLVQPVGSPLSLECTVEGTSNPNLYWYRQAAGRGLQLLFYSVGIGQISSEVPQNLSASRPQDRQFILSSKKLLLSDSGFYLCAQRGGEKTQYFGPGTRLLVL.